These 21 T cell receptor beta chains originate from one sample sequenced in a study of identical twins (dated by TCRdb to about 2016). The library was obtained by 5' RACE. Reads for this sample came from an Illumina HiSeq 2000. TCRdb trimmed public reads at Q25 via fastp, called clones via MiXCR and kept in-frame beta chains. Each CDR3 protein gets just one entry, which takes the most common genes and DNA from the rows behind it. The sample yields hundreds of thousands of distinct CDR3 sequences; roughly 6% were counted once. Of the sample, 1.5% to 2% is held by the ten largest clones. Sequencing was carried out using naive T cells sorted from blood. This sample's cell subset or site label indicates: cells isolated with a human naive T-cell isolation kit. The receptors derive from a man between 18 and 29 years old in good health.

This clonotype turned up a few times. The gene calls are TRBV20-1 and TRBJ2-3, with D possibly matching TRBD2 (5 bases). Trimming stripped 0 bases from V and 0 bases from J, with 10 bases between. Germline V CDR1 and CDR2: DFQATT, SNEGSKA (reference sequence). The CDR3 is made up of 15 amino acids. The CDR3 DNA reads TGCAGTGCTAGAGAGCTAGCCCTTAGCACAGATACGCAGTATTTT. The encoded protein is CSARELALSTDTQYF.

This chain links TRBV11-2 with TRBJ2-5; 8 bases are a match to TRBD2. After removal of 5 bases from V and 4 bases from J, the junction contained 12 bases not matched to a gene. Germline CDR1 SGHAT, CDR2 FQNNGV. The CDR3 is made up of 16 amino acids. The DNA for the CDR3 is TGTGCCAGCAGCCACCGCGGGACTAGGGTTCGAGAGACCCAGTACTTC. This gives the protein CASSHRGTRVRETQYF.

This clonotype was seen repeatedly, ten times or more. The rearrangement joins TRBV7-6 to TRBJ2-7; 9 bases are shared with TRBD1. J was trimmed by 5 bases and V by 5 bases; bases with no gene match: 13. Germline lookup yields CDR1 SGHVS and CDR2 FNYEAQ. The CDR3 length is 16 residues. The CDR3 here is CASSNPGTGTEHEQYF. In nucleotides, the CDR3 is TGTGCCAGCAGCAACCCCGGGACAGGGACGGAACACGAGCAGTACTTC.

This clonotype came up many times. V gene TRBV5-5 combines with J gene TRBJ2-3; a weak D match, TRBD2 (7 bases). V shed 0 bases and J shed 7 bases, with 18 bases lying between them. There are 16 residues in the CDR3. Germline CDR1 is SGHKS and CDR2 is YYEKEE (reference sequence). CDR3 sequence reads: CASSLGSGQGTNTQYF. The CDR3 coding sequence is TGTGCCAGCAGCTTGGGTAGCGGGCAGGGGACAAATACGCAGTATTTT.

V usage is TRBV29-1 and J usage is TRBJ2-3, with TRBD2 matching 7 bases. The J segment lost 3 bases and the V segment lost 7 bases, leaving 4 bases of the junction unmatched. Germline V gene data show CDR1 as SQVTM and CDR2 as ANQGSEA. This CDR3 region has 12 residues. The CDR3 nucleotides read TGCAGCGCCGAGGGAGGGACAGATACGCAGTATTTT. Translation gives CSAEGGTDTQYF.

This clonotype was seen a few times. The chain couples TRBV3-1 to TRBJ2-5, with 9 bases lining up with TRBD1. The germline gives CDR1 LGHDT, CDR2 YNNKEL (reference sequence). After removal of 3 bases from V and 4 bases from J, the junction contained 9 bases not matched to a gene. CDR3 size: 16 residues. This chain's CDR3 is CASSQQGQGRRETQYF. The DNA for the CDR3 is TGTGCCAGCAGCCAGCAGGGACAGGGAAGGAGAGAGACCCAGTACTTC.

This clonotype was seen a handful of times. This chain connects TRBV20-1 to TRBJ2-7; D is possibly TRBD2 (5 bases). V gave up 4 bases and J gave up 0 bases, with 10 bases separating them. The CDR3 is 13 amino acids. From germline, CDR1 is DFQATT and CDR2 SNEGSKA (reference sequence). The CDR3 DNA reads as TGCAGTGCTACGAAGACTAACTCCTACGAGCAGTACTTC. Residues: CSATKTNSYEQYF.

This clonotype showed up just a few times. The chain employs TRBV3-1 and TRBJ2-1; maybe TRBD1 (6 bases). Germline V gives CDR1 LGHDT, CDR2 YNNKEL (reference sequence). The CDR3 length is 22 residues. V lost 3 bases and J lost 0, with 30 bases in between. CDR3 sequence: CASSHMGHRTLEPGSSYNEQFF. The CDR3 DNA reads TGTGCCAGCAGCCACATGGGACACAGGACGCTGGAGCCGGGGAGCTCCTACAATGAGCAGTTCTTC.

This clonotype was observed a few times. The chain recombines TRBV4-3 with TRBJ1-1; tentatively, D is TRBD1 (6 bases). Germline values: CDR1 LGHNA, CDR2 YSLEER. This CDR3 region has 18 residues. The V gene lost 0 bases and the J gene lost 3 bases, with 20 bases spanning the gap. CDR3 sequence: CASSQERVRGNRDTEAFF. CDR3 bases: TGCGCCAGCAGCCAAGAACGAGTCAGGGGCAACAGAGACACTGAAGCTTTCTTT.

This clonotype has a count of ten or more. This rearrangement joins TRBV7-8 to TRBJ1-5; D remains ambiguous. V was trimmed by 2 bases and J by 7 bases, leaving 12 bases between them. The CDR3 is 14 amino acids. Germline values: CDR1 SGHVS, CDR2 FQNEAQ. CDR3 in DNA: TGTGCCAGCAGCTTATACCGGGGTTGGCAGCCCCAGCATTTT. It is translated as CASSLYRGWQPQHF.

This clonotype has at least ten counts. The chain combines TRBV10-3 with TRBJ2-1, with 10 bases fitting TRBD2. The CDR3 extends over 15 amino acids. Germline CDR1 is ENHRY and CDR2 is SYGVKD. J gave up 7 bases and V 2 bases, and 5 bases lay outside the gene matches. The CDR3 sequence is CAISESGRGSNEQFF. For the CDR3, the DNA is TGTGCCATCAGTGAGAGCGGGAGGGGCTCGAATGAGCAGTTCTTC.

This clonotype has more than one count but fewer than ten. DNA of the CDR3: TGTGCCAGCAGTCGAGGACTAGCGGGAGAGCAGTACTTC. Its protein product is CASSRGLAGEQYF. The chain has TRBV6-1 and TRBJ2-7; 12 nucleotides match TRBD2. The CDR3 length is 13 residues. Germline CDR1 reads MNHNS; CDR2 reads SASEGT. V was pared by 5 bases and J by 7 bases, with 3 bases of the junction left unmatched.

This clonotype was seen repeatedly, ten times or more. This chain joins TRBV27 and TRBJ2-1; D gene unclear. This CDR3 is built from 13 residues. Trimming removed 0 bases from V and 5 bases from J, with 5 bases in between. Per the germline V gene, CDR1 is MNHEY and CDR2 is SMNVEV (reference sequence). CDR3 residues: CASSLSSNNEQFF. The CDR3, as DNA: TGTGCCAGCAGTTTATCCAGTAACAATGAGCAGTTCTTC.

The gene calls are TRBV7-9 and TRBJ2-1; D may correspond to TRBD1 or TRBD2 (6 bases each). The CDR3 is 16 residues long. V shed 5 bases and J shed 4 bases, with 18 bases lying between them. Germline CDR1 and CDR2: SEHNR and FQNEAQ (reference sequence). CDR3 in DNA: TGTGCCAGCAGCCCAGTGGACGGGGGCCTGTACAATGAGCAGTTCTTC. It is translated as CASSPVDGGLYNEQFF.

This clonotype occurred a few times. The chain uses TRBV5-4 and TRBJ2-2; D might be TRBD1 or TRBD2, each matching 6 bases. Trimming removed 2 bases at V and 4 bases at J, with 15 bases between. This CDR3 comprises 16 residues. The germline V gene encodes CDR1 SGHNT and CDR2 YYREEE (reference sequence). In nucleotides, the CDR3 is TGTGCCAGCAGCTTAGGGGGGTTATCGGGCACCGGGGAGCTGTTTTTT. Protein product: CASSLGGLSGTGELFF.

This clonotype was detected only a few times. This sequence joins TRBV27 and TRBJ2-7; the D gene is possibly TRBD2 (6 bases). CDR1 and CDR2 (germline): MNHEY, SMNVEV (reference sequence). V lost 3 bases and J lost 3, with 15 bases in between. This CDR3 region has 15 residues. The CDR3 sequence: CASSFEAGGLYEQYF. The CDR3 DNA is TGTGCCAGCAGTTTTGAGGCTGGGGGACTCTACGAGCAGTACTTC.

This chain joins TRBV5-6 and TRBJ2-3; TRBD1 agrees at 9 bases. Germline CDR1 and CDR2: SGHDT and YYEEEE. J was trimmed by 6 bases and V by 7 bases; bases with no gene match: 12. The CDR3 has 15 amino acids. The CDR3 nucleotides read TGTGCCAGCCGCCGCGGGACAGGGCTTGCCGATACGCAGTATTTT. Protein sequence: CASRRGTGLADTQYF.

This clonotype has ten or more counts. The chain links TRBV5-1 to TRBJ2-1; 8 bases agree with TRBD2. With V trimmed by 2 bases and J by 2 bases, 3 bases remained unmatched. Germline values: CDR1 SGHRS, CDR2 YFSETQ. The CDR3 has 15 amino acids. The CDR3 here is CASSLSGSPYNEQFF. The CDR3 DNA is TGCGCCAGCAGCTTAAGCGGGAGTCCCTACAATGAGCAGTTCTTC.

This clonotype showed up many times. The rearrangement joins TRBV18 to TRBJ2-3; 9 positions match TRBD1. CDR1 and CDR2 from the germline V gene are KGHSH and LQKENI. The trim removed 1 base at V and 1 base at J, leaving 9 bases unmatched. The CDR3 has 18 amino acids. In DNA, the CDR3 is TGTGCCAGCTCACCACTTCCCTCAGGGACAGGGCGCACAGATACGCAGTATTTT. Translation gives CASSPLPSGTGRTDTQYF.

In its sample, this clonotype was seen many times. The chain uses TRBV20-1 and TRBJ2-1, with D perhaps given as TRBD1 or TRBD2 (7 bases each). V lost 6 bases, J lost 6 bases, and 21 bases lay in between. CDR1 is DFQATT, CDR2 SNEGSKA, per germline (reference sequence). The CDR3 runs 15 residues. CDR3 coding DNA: TGCAGTGCCACCGGGACAGCGGGGATGTTCAATGAGCAGTTCTTC. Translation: CSATGTAGMFNEQFF.

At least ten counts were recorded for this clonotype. The CDR3 reads CATSDWKETQYF. Here the CDR3 DNA reads TGTGCCACCAGTGATTGGAAAGAGACCCAGTACTTC. V and J are TRBV24-1 and TRBJ2-5; no clear D. V lost 2 bases to trimming and J lost 3 bases, with 3 bases between them. Per the germline V gene, CDR1 is KGHDR and CDR2 is SFDVKD. The CDR3 length is 12 residues.